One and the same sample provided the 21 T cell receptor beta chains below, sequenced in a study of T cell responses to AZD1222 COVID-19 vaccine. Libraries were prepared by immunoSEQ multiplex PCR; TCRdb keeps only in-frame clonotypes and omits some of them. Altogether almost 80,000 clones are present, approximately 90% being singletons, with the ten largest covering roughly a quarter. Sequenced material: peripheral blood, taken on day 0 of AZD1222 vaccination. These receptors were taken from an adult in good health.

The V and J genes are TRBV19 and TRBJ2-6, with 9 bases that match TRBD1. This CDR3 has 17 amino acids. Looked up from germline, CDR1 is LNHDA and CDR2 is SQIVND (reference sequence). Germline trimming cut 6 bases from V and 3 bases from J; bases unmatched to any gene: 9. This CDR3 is CASRLLQGAYGANVLTF. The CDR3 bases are TGTGCCAGTAGGCTACTACAGGGGGCGTATGGGGCCAACGTCCTGACTTTC.

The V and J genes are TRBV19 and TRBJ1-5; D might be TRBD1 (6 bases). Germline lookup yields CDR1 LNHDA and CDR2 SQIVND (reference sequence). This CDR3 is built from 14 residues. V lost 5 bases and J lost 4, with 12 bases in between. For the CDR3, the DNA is TGTGCCAGTAGTGGACGGACAGAAAATCAGCCCCAGCATTTT. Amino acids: CASSGRTENQPQHF.

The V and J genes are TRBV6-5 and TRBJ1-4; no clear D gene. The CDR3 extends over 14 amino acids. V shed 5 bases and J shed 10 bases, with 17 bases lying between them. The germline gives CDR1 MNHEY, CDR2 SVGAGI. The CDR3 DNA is TGTGCCAGCAGTCCAGACACCTTCGGAGGAAAACTGTTTTTT. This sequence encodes CASSPDTFGGKLFF.

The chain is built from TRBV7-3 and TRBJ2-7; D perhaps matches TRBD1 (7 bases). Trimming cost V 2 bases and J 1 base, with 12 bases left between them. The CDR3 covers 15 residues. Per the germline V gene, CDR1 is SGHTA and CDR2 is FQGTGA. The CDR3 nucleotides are TGTGCCAGCAGCTTATCAGGGGGGAGATCCTACGAGCAGTACTTC. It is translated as CASSLSGGRSYEQYF. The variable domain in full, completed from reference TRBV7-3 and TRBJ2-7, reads GAGVSQTPSNKVTEKGKYVELRCDPISGHTALYWYRQSLGQGPEFLIYFQGTGAADDSGLPNDRFFAVRPEGSVSTLKIQRTERGDSAVYLCASSLSGGRSYEQYFGPGTRLTVT.

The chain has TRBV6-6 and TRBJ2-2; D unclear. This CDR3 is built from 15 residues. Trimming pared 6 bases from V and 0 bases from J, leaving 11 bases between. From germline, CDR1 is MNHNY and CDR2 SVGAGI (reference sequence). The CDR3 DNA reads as TGTGCCAGCAGCTCGTCCGGCACGAACACCGGGGAGCTGTTTTTT. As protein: CASSSSGTNTGELFF.

CDR3 loop: CASSQGWAYEQYF. The CDR3 nucleotides are TGTGCCAGCAGCCAAGGATGGGCCTACGAGCAGTACTTC. The chain recombines TRBV14 with TRBJ2-7; D is unresolved. In germline, CDR1 is SGHDN, CDR2 FVKESK. V lost 1 base and J lost 2, with 6 bases in between. CDR3 length: 13 residues. Variable domain in full (rest from reference TRBV14 and TRBJ2-7): EAGVTQFPSHSVIEKGQTVTLRCDPISGHDNLYWYRRVMGKEIKFLLHFVKESKQDESGMPNNRFLAERTGGTYSTLKVQPAELEDSGVYFCASSQGWAYEQYFGPGTRLTVT.

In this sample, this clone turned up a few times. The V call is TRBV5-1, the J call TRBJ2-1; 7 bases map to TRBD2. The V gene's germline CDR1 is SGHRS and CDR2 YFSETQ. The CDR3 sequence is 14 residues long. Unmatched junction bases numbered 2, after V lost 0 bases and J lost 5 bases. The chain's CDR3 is CASSLAAGDNEQFF. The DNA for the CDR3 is TGCGCCAGCAGCTTGGCGGCGGGGGACAATGAGCAGTTCTTC.

This CDR3 reads CASSIPWGGEGYTF. The CDR3 DNA reads TGTGCCAGTAGTATTCCCTGGGGGGGGGAAGGCTACACCTTC. The rearrangement uses TRBV19 and TRBJ1-2, with D tentatively TRBD1 (5 bases). Germline-derived CDR1 and CDR2 are LNHDA and SQIVND (reference sequence). This CDR3 is 14 amino acids long. V was trimmed by 3 bases and J by 8 bases, leaving 16 bases between them.

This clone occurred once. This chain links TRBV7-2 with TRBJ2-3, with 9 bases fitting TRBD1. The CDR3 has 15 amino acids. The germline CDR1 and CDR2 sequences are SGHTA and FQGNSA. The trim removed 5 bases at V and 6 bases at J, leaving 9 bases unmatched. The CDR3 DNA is TGTGCCAGCAGCCCCGACGGGACAGGGTCTGATACGCAGTATTTT. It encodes CASSPDGTGSDTQYF.

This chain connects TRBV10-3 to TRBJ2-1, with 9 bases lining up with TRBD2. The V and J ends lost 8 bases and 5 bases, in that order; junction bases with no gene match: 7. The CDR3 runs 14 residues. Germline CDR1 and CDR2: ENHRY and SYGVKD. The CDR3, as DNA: TGTGCCATCGTAGCGGGAGTCAGGGACAATGAGCAGTTCTTC. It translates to CAIVAGVRDNEQFF.

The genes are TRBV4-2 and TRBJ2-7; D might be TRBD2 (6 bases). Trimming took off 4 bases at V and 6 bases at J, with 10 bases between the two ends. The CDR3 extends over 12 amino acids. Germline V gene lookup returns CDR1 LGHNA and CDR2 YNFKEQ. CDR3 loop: CASSRSGREQYF. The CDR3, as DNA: TGTGCCAGCAGCCGGAGCGGGCGCGAGCAGTACTTC.

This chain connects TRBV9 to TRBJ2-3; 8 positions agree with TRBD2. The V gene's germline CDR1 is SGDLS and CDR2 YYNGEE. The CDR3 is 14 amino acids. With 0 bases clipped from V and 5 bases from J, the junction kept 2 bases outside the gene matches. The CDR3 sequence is CASSVAAGGDTQYF. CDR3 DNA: TGTGCCAGCAGCGTAGCGGCGGGAGGAGATACGCAGTATTTT. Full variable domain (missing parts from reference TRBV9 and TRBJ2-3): DSGVTQTPKHLITATGQRVTLRCSPRSGDLSVYWYQQSLDQGLQFLIQYYNGEERAKGNILERFSAQQFPDLHSELNLSSLELGDSALYFCASSVAAGGDTQYFGPGTRLTVL.

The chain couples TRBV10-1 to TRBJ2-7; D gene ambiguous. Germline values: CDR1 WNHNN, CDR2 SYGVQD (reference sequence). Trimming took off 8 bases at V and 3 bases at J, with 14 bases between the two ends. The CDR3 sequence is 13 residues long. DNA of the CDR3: TGCGCCAGCCGTGTTGGGTTCGGCTACGAGCAGTACTTC. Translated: CASRVGFGYEQYF.

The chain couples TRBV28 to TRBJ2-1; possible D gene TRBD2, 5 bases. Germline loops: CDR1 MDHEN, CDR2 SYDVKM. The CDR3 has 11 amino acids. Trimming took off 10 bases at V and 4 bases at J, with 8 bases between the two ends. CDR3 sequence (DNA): TGTGCCACTCAGCGGTACAATGAGCAGTTCTTC. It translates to CATQRYNEQFF.

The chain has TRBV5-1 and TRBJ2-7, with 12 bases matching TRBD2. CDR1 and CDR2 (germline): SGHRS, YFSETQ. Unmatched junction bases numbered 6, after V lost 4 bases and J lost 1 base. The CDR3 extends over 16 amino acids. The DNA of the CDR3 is TGCGCCAGCAGCCCCACCGGGACTAGCGGGTCCTACGAGCAGTACTTC. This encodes CASSPTGTSGSYEQYF.

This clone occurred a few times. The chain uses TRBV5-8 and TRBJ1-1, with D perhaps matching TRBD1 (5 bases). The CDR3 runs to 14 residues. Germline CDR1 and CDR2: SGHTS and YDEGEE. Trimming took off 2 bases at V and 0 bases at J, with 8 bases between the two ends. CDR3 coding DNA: TGTGCCAGCAGCTTTGGGGACTTGAACACTGAAGCTTTCTTT. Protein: CASSFGDLNTEAFF.

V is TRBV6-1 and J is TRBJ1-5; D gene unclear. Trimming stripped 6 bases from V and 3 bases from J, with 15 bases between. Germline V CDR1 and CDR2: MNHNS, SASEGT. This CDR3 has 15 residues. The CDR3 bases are TGTGCCAGCAGCGAGATAGGCATACCCAATCAGCCCCAGCATTTT. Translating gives CASSEIGIPNQPQHF.

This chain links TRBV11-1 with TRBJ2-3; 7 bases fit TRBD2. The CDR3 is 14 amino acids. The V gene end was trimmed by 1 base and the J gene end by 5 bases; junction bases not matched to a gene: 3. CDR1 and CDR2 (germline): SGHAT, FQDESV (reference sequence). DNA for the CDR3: TGTGCCAGCAGCTTAGTCCGGGAGGTAGATACGCAGTATTTT. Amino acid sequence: CASSLVREVDTQYF. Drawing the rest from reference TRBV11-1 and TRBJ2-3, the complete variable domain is EAEVAQSPRYKITEKSQAVAFWCDPISGHATLYWYRQILGQGPELLVQFQDESVVDDSQLPKDRFSAERLKGVDSTLKIQPAELGDSAMYLCASSLVREVDTQYFGPGTRLTVL.

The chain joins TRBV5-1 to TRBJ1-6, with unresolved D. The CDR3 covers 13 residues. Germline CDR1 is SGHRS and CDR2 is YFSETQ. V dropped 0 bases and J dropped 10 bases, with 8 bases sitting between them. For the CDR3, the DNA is TGCGCCAGCAGCTTGGCCGGGCGGTCACCCCTCCACTTT. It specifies CASSLAGRSPLHF.

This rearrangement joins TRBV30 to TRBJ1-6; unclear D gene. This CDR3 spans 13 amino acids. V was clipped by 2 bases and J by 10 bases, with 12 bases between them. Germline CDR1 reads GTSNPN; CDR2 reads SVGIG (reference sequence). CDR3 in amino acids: CAWSIGVGSPLHF. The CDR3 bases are TGTGCCTGGAGTATAGGCGTTGGGTCACCCCTCCACTTT.

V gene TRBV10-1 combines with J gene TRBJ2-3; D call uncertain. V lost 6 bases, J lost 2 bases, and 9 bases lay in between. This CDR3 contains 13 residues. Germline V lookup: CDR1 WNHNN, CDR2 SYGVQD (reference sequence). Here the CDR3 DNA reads TGCGCCAGCAGGGGTCAGAACACAGATACGCAGTATTTT. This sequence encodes CASRGQNTDTQYF.